This T cell receptor beta chain was captured by sequencing in a study of T cells after yellow fever vaccination. This clonotype occurred many times. The CDR3 sequence is 15 residues long. Germline lookup yields CDR1 SGHRS and CDR2 YFSETQ. Trimming pared 2 bases from V and 2 bases from J, leaving 13 bases between. Synthesis of TCR cDNA relied on 5'RACE template switching, which attached a universal primer site and UMIs. MiXCR was run by TCRdb on the 5' RACE reads, yielding one entry per CDR3 protein. The table records hundreds of thousands of distinct CDR3 sequences, more than 5.5% of them present only once.

The chain couples TRBV5-1 to TRBJ2-5; D possibly corresponds to TRBD1 (6 bases). The sequencing here drew on PBMCs, taken 5 days after the yellow fever booster vaccination. The sequence was obtained from a young man who received the YFV17D yellow fever vaccine. The CDR3 sequence is CASSLVDSQQETQYF. The CDR3 coding sequence is TGCGCCAGCAGCTTAGTGGACAGCCAACAAGAGACCCAGTACTTC.